A single T cell receptor beta chain is shown here with its context. No antigen is known for it. No base quality information exists; no much larger clone differs at one position. The CDR3 sequence holds 15 residues, the cysteine and phenylalanine included. Just CDR3 DNA is preserved here, 45 bases in frame from base 1. CDR1 and CDR2 are drawn from the germline V gene: MNHEY, SVGAGI. V and J are truncated by 6 bases and 1 base respectively, leaving an intervening sequence of 14 bases. The donors were healthy, HIV-negative adults who had no recently reported acute infections or vaccinations. Every donor was a Caucasian adult residing in Nashville, Tennessee, USA. CD4+ T cells were enriched by magnetic negative selection; naive cells were then positively selected on CD45RA, and the negative fraction formed the memory subset. Blood was obtained by leukapheresis, after which PBMCs were separated by Ficoll-Histopaque density gradient centrifugation and cryopreserved in liquid nitrogen vapor phase. Analytical flow cytometry was used to check the purity and quantity of every magnetically sorted T cell population. Each sorted fraction had its genomic DNA isolated and then quantified by UV absorbance on a Nanodrop 2000c.

The entry originates in a study of shared clonotypes between healthy human individuals (TCRdb year 2020). Looking at the study overall: A couple of women and a few men aged 18 to 49 years were included in the cohort. For each donor, CD4 naive and CD4 memory were each run on three plates, CD8 naive on two plates, and CD8 memory on one plate. Libraries were prepared and TCR repertoires were sequenced by different laboratories using diverse techniques, in order to increase sequencing depth and limit assay-specific biases. Each donor's leukapheresis produced roughly between about 0.9 and 9.5 billion PBMCs. Blood TCR repertoires of 5 or 6 healthy adults were deeply sequenced to estimate repertoire size and the extent of clonotype sharing between individuals.

Results the study describes overall, beyond this receptor: Pairwise subsampling led to the expectation that sequencing depth would affect the degree of clonotype sharing among donors. Higher generation probabilities were observed for clonotypes shared by all four sorted-subset donors than for non-shared clonotypes. Naive subsets generally had larger estimated clonotype richness than memory subsets. Across a handful of donors, roughly 5.1% of naive CD4, over 3% of naive CD8, 2.3% of memory CD4, and over 0.35% of memory CD8 clonotypes were shared. Rarefaction of sorted-subset datasets indicated incomplete sequencing despite the large sequencing depth. Because the study included a small number of donors, the genetic and exposure-history diversity represented was limited. Sampling was limited to blood, and TCR repertoires in tissue likely differ from TCR repertoires in blood.

Using the deep immunoSEQ assay, multiplex PCR amplified TCR CDR3 regions from genomic DNA. For each cell subset, the extracted genomic DNA was distributed evenly across all wells of several immunoSEQ 96-well plates, and each plate served as one replicate. For sorted subsets, around 200 ng genomic DNA, equal to tens of thousands of T cell genomes, was loaded into each replicate PCR. Purified libraries were quantified with a Qubit 3.0 fluorometer, sized on a Bioanalyzer 2100, and re-quantified with the KAPA Library Quantification kit. Every immunoSEQ 96-well plate was sequenced on a dedicated single-read 150-cycle Illumina NextSeq 550 flow cell. The original pipeline was this. Because the immunoSEQ output held only junctional sequences and lacked quality scores, the filtering could not match the filtering applied to full-length reads. Sequences were annotated with PyIR, a Python wrapper for IgBLAST v1.9, using IMGT germline references to assign V/J genes and CDR3. Reads with weak V/J assignments (E-value above 1e-6), missing CDR3, stop codons, out-of-frame junctions, or ambiguous translated residues were removed. V3J clonotypes were defined as sequences sharing the same inferred V gene, J gene, and CDR3 amino acid sequence. Percentage overlap between repertoires was calculated by dividing the number of shared unique clonotypes by the size of the smaller repertoire. Richness of each repertoire was evaluated using RTK rarefaction, the Chao1 estimator, and Recon v2.1 estimates of unobserved clonotypes. For all TCRbeta clonotypes obtained by the gDNA method from a few donors, generation probabilities were computed with OLGA. The clones in this table, taken by TCRdb from immuneACCESS, are in-frame only. Not every clone is retained; where verified, under half of the shortfall comes from an unresolved V gene, and the cause of the rest is unknown. The DNA was the basis for D and trimming; V, J and clone size are from that table. Here the sample has some 680,000 clones; around 78% occur a single time. The ten largest account for more than 1.5% of the sample.

Sample: memory CD4+ T cells sorted from blood. This sample's cell subset or site label indicates: CD45RA-negative fraction. The TCR originated in a woman under 40 in good health. Here the chain combines TRBV6-5 and TRBJ2-3, and TRBD1 may be the D gene, going by 6 matching bases. CDR3 sequence: CASSRGMRGTDTQYF. Read as DNA, the sequence is TGTGCCAGCAGCAGGGGAATGAGGGGCACAGATACGCAGTATTTT.